Presented here are 5 T cell receptor beta chains from one specimen sequenced in a study of human T cells and chemical hapten exposure. Time point denoted: healthy volunteer bleed at 6 weeks. Whole blood, unfractionated, served as the material for total RNA extraction. TCRdb fed the RACE reads into MiXCR, producing one record per CDR3 protein. In the table there are about 79,000 distinct CDR3 sequences, over 8.5% of which are singletons. Sequencing was carried out using whole blood. The receptors were gathered from a male donor in good health. Some clones in this sample may be carry-over from other donors' samples.

A few counts support this clonotype. This chain uses TRBV4-2 with TRBJ2-7, with 14 bases fitting TRBD2. The germline gives CDR1 LGHNA, CDR2 YNFKEQ. This CDR3 is 16 amino acids long. V was clipped by 5 bases and J by 5 bases; unmatched bases: 8. DNA for the CDR3: TGTGCCAGCAGCTTCGCCGGGACTAGCGGGAGCCACGAGCAGTACTTC. Translating gives CASSFAGTSGSHEQYF.

V gene TRBV12-3 or TRBV12-4 combines with J gene TRBJ1-4, with D unclear. Deletions cut 8 bases from V and 7 bases from J, with 20 bases between. This CDR3 has 15 residues. The CDR3 reads CASAGSGGPSEKLFF. The CDR3 DNA sequence: TGTGCCAGCGCAGGTTCGGGAGGACCTTCTGAAAAACTGTTTTTT.

This clonotype was observed a few times. The chain has TRBV20-1 and TRBJ2-7; 7 bases align to TRBD2. V trimming: 6 bases; J trimming: 2 bases; junction bases outside the gene matches: 13. The CDR3 loop spans 15 amino acids. CDR1 is DFQATT and CDR2 is SNEGSKA in the germline V gene (reference sequence). CDR3 amino acids: CSARPRLADPYEQYF. The CDR3, as DNA: TGCAGTGCCCGCCCTCGACTAGCCGACCCCTACGAGCAGTACTTC.

Many counts were recorded for this clonotype. An end of the junction does not agree with germline; a read error may underlie this. This sequence joins TRBV2 and TRBJ1-1, with a possible D match to TRBD1 (5 bases). The CDR3 covers 12 residues. Germline values: CDR1 SNHLY, CDR2 FYNNEI. This CDR3 reads CASRGTGVGISF. CDR3 nucleotide sequence: TGTGCCAGCAGGGGAACAGGTGTAGGCATCTCATTT.

This clonotype appeared a few times. The CDR3 is CATHARQNTEAFF. CDR3 DNA: TGTGCCACCCACGCCAGGCAGAACACTGAAGCTTTCTTT. The rearrangement links TRBV12-3 or TRBV12-4 to TRBJ1-1, with D unresolved. V gave up 10 bases and J gave up 1 base, with 13 bases separating them. CDR3 length equals 13 residues.